These 23 T cell receptor beta chains were sequenced from one sample in a study of blood T cell repertoires in COVID-19. This table comes from immunoSEQ multiplex PCR, and its TCRdb copy is limited to in-frame clones, with some not included. In the table there are 9,500 to 15,000 clones, roughly 82% of which are singletons. Sequencing used peripheral blood. All receptors come from a woman aged 60-75 years with acute or convalescent COVID-19.

This clone was recorded a few times. The chain joins TRBV2 to TRBJ1-2; TRBD1 aligns across 10 bases. In germline, CDR1 is SNHLY, CDR2 FYNNEI. Losses at the gene ends were 7 bases for V and 4 bases for J; bases not matched to a gene: 6. CDR3 length: 14 residues. CDR3 nucleotides: TGTGCCAGCACCTTGGGACAGGGGCCCTATGGCTACACCTTC. As protein: CASTLGQGPYGYTF.

The J gene is TRBJ1-2, the V gene TRBV6-5; 9 nucleotides line up with TRBD1. The CDR3 consists of 13 residues. CDR1 is MNHEY and CDR2 is SVGAGI in the germline V gene. The J segment lost 4 bases and the V segment lost 7 bases, leaving 4 bases of the junction unmatched. The CDR3 sequence: CASKRTGAYGYTF. The CDR3 nucleotides are TGTGCCAGCAAGAGGACAGGGGCCTATGGCTACACCTTC.

V usage is TRBV4-1 and J usage is TRBJ2-5; possible D gene TRBD2, 6 bases. Trimming took off 1 base at V and 2 bases at J, with 11 bases between the two ends. CDR3 length: 15 amino acids. Germline CDR1 MGHRA, CDR2 YSYEKL. CDR3 in amino acids: CASSQAGLPQETQYF. DNA for the CDR3: TGCGCCAGCAGCCAAGCGGGACTCCCACAAGAGACCCAGTACTTC.

The chain employs TRBV15 and TRBJ2-1; 8 bases map to TRBD2. There are 14 residues in the CDR3. Trimming removed 5 bases from V and 2 bases from J; junction bases left unmatched: 2. Germline loops: CDR1 LNHNV, CDR2 YYDKDF (reference sequence). This chain's CDR3 is CATSRTSTYNEQFF. DNA of the CDR3: TGTGCCACCAGCCGGACTAGCACCTACAATGAGCAGTTCTTC.

The chain employs TRBV28 and TRBJ2-3; 7 nucleotides match TRBD1. This CDR3 comprises 16 residues. V shed 2 bases and J 2 bases; nucleotides not matched to a gene: 7. Germline CDR1 MDHEN, CDR2 SYDVKM. CDR3 region: CASSLGLGQNTDTQYF. CDR3 coding DNA: TGTGCCAGCAGTTTAGGCCTGGGACAGAACACAGATACGCAGTATTTT.

Turning to this clone: Other DNA sequences of this sample code for an identical CDR3. V is TRBV4-1 and J is TRBJ2-7; D might be TRBD2 (5 bases). Per germline, CDR1 MGHRA and CDR2 YSYEKL. The CDR3 runs to 13 residues. V was trimmed by 0 bases and J by 4 bases, leaving 7 bases between them. The CDR3 nucleotides read TGCGCCAGCAGCCAAGACAGGAGGTACGAGCAGTACTTC. This gives the protein CASSQDRRYEQYF.

This chain uses TRBV11-3 with TRBJ1-2; D may be TRBD1 (5 bases). Per the germline V gene, CDR1 is SGHNT and CDR2 is YENEEA. Deletions cut 5 bases from V and 10 bases from J, with 23 bases between. The CDR3 has 15 residues. CDR3 DNA sequence: TGTGCCAGCAGCCATACCAGACAGAGCCCGGTGGACTACACCTTC. Protein product: CASSHTRQSPVDYTF.

J is TRBJ2-7 and V is TRBV5-4, with TRBD2 identical over 11 bases. CDR3 length equals 16 residues. Unmatched junction bases numbered 6, after V lost 4 bases and J lost 0 bases. Germline values: CDR1 SGHNT, CDR2 YYREEE (reference sequence). The CDR3 DNA reads as TGTGCCAGCAGCCGGGCTAGCGGGGGGTACTCCTACGAGCAGTACTTC. Encoded protein: CASSRASGGYSYEQYF. The entire variable domain, with the rest obtained from reference TRBV5-4 and TRBJ2-7, is as follows: ETGVTQSPTHLIKTRGQQVTLRCSSQSGHNTVSWYQQALGQGPQFIFQYYREEENGRGNFPPRFSGLQFPNYSSELNVNALELDDSALYLCASSRASGGYSYEQYFGPGTRLTVT.

CDR3 sequence: CASSLSTGTTEAFF. The DNA for the CDR3 is TGTGCCAGCAGCTTGTCGACAGGGACCACTGAAGCTTTCTTT. The V gene is TRBV7-9, the J gene TRBJ1-1; the match to TRBD1 covers 7 bases. CDR3 length: 14 amino acids. Germline V gives CDR1 SEHNR, CDR2 FQNEAQ (reference sequence). V dropped 3 bases and J dropped 4; count of bases not matched to a gene: 5.

The chain carries TRBV10-2 and TRBJ2-1; maybe TRBD2 (6 bases). The germline gives CDR1 WSHSY, CDR2 SAAADI. V was clipped by 8 bases and J by 3 bases, with 11 bases between them. The length of the CDR3 is 13 residues. CDR3 region: CASGGLVYNEQFF. As DNA, the CDR3 is TGCGCCAGCGGAGGGCTCGTCTACAATGAGCAGTTCTTC.

The V and J genes are TRBV9 and TRBJ1-1; D gene unclear. The V and J ends lost 2 bases and 0 bases respectively, with 5 bases between them. The CDR3 covers 13 residues. The germline gives CDR1 SGDLS, CDR2 YYNGEE. The CDR3 protein is CASSVYVNTEAFF. In DNA form, the CDR3 reads TGTGCCAGCAGCGTGTATGTGAACACTGAAGCTTTCTTT.

The chain combines TRBV10-2 with TRBJ2-5, with a tentative D call TRBD2 (6 bases). CDR1 is WSHSY and CDR2 is SAAADI in the germline V gene. The CDR3 is 13 amino acids. V lost 9 bases and J 0 bases, leaving 11 bases between the germline ends. CDR3 in amino acids: CASSGGYQETQYF. The CDR3, as DNA: TGCGCCAGTTCCGGAGGGTACCAAGAGACCCAGTACTTC.

The gene calls are TRBV7-9 and TRBJ1-4, with D tentatively TRBD1 (6 bases). Germline V gives CDR1 SEHNR, CDR2 FQNEAQ (reference sequence). The CDR3 extends over 14 amino acids. Trimming took 5 bases from V and 5 from J, leaving 12 bases between them. The CDR3, as DNA: TGTGCCAGCAGCAGGACAGCTCCAAATGAAAAACTGTTTTTT. Translation: CASSRTAPNEKLFF.

The rearrangement links TRBV11-2 to TRBJ2-2, with D perhaps matching TRBD1 (6 bases). The CDR3 extends over 14 amino acids. Looked up from germline, CDR1 is SGHAT and CDR2 is FQNNGV. V gave up 6 bases and J gave up 4 bases, with 12 bases separating them. CDR3 DNA sequence: TGTGCCAGCAGACTTATACAGGGCACCGGGGAGCTGTTTTTT. Translated, it gives CASRLIQGTGELFF.

The rearrangement joins TRBV20-1 to TRBJ1-2; a possible D gene is TRBD1 (6 bases). Germline assignment: CDR1 DFQATT and CDR2 SNEGSKA (reference sequence). This CDR3 has 17 residues. Trimming pared 3 bases from V and 8 bases from J, leaving 28 bases between. For the CDR3, the DNA is TGCAGTGCTAGTCAATACGGGGTGTCAGGGGAAGCCCTAGGCTACACCTTC. This codes for CSASQYGVSGEALGYTF.

This rearrangement joins TRBV5-4 to TRBJ1-2; D remains unclear. Germline CDR1 SGHNT, CDR2 YYREEE (reference sequence). V lost 0 bases, J lost 3 bases, and 15 bases lay in between. There are 16 residues in the CDR3. The CDR3 DNA sequence: TGTGCCAGCAGCTTGGAGTCCGCGGGTATAGACTATGGCTACACCTTC. Protein sequence: CASSLESAGIDYGYTF.

The chain recombines TRBV2 with TRBJ2-5; no firm D call. The V gene lost 6 bases and the J gene lost 5 bases, with 4 bases spanning the gap. This CDR3 is 10 amino acids long. The V gene's germline CDR1 is SNHLY and CDR2 FYNNEI. As DNA, the CDR3 is TGTGCCAGCAGAGAGGAGACCCAGTACTTC. Its translation: CASREETQYF.

The rearrangement uses TRBV12-5 and TRBJ2-3; TRBD2 agrees at 11 bases. CDR3 length: 17 amino acids. Germline CDR1 and CDR2: LGHNT and FRNRAP. With 4 bases clipped from V and 2 bases from J, the junction kept 8 bases outside the gene matches. CDR3 in amino acids: CASGWETSGATTDTQYF. In DNA, the CDR3 is TGTGCTAGTGGTTGGGAGACTAGCGGGGCTACCACAGATACGCAGTATTTT.

With regard to this clone: The germline gene is not matched at one end of the junction; a read error may be the cause. The rearrangement links TRBV7-2 to TRBJ1-4; 9 nucleotides agree with TRBD1. Germline lookup yields CDR1 SGHTA and CDR2 FQGNSA. The CDR3 totals 14 residues. The CDR3 spells CASSRGQGRENLFF. The CDR3 DNA sequence: TGTGCCAGCAGCAGGGGACAGGGAAGGGAAAACCTGTTTTTT.

This clone was found once. The rearrangement uses TRBV11-2 and TRBJ2-6; weak D call: TRBD1 (6 bases). This CDR3 spans 15 amino acids. Trimming pared 2 bases from V and 4 bases from J, leaving 9 bases between. CDR1 is SGHAT, CDR2 FQNNGV, per germline. The CDR3 DNA reads as TGTGCCAGCAGCTTACAGGGGACAGGGGCCAACGTCCTGACTTTC. Translation: CASSLQGTGANVLTF.

The table lists this clone with a count of one. This sequence joins TRBV7-2 and TRBJ2-1, with 11 bases identical to TRBD1. This CDR3 is built from 15 residues. CDR1 and CDR2 from the germline V gene are SGHTA and FQGNSA. The J segment lost 7 bases and the V segment lost 3 bases, leaving 5 bases of the junction unmatched. The CDR3 DNA reads TGTGCCAGCAGCTTTAGGACAGGGGGCGTAAATGAGCAGTTCTTC. The encoded protein is CASSFRTGGVNEQFF.

The chain joins TRBV6-5 to TRBJ2-7, with TRBD2 identical over 8 bases. Germline CDR1 and CDR2: MNHEY and SVGAGI. This CDR3 contains 15 residues. V was pared by 6 bases and J by 3 bases, with 10 bases of the junction left unmatched. The CDR3 here is CASSLVPGLGYEQYF. The CDR3 DNA is TGTGCCAGCAGCCTAGTCCCGGGACTAGGCTACGAGCAGTACTTC.

The V and J genes are TRBV7-2 and TRBJ2-7; TRBD2 matches 7 bases. The V gene end was trimmed by 5 bases and the J gene end by 6 bases; junction bases not matched to a gene: 13. Germline assignment: CDR1 SGHTA and CDR2 FQGNSA. The CDR3 loop spans 15 amino acids. Here the CDR3 reads CASSQVGGGYSEQYF. The CDR3, as DNA: TGTGCCAGCAGCCAGGTCGGCGGGGGTTACTCCGAGCAGTACTTC.